This T cell receptor (beta chain) appears in the sequencing data of a study of shared clonotypes between healthy human individuals. Findings and caveats of the study: Compared with clonotypes that all four donors shared, non-shared clonotypes had lower generation probabilities.

This clone has a handful of counts. What it binds is not known. On sorted subsets, replicate PCRs used about 200 ng DNA, or around 30,000 T cell genomes. The data were produced by immunoSEQ multiplex PCR, yet TCRdb's version contains in-frame clones alone and is incomplete. Of almost 750,000 clones listed, around 70% are singletons. Those who donated, Caucasian adults without exception, all lived in Nashville, Tennessee. V lost 1 base and J lost 7, with 13 bases in between. The CDR3 runs 14 residues. Germline V gene lookup returns CDR1 MDHEN and CDR2 SYDVKM. The source of this sequence is a woman in her twenties or thirties in good health. The rearrangement links TRBV28 to TRBJ1-2, with D possibly TRBD1 on 5 matching bases. Sample: memory CD4+ T cells sorted from blood. Subset defined: CD45RA-negative fraction. CDR3 bases: TGTGCCAGCAGTTTATCCGGGACGGCGGGTGGCTACACCTTC. Translated, it gives CASSLSGTAGGYTF.